This T cell receptor beta chain was retrieved from a study of glioma-infiltrating T cells. Amplification of TCR alpha and beta CDR3 regions from RNA used iRepertoire nested multiplex PCR. For one-step reverse transcription and amplification, roughly 100-400 ng of tissue mRNA or PBMC total RNA was used. TCRdb analysed the multiplex PCR reads with MiXCR anew, one entry per CDR3 protein. Of under 150,000 distinct CDR3 sequences in the sample, 24% were seen once. The CDR3 spans 15 residues. The ends were cut back, 3 bases at V and 0 bases at J, with 9 bases in the middle. CDR1 and CDR2 from the germline V gene are LGHDT and YNNKEL (reference sequence). This clonotype showed up many times. Its antigen remains unknown. Findings of the study overall: Above-expected tissue-blood divergence occurred in all gliomas, most in low-grade ones. Only very few CDR3 sequences appeared in both tissue and blood.

The J gene is TRBJ1-5, the V gene TRBV3-1, with D hard to call. The sequence was collected from a human donor with low-grade glioma or glioblastoma, undergoing nonglioma brain surgery, or in good health (not recorded which). The sample was glioma tissue, nonneoplastic brain tissue, or PBMCs (not recorded which). The DNA of the CDR3 is TGTGCCAGCAGCCAGGGCACCAATAGCAATCAGCCCCAGCATTTT. This sequence encodes CASSQGTNSNQPQHF.